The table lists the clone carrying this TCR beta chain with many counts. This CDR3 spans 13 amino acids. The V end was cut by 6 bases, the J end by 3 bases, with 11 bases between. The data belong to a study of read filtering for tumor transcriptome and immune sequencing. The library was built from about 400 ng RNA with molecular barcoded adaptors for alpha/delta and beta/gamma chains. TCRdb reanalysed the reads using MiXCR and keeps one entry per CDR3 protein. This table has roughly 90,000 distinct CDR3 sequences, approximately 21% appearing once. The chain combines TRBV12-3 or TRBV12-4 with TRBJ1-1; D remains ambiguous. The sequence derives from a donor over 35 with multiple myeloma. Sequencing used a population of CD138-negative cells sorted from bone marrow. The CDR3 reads CASRDGWYTEAFF. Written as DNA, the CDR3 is TGTGCCAGCAGAGACGGTTGGTACACTGAAGCTTTCTTT.